Listed below are T cell receptor beta chains from one sample, sequenced in a study of identical twins. TCRdb re-called the 5' RACE reads with MiXCR, one entry per CDR3 protein. Of some 690,000 distinct CDR3 sequences detected, about 20% appear once; the ten largest clones hold 4% to 4.5%. This same sample was also taken into another study, of T cells expressing NK-cell markers.

Sequenced material: PBMCs. The origin of the receptors is a woman between 18 and 29 years old in good health. CDR3s include the opening cysteine and the closing phenylalanine or tryptophan. The order of the fields is V gene, J gene, clone size, D gene, CDR3 DNA, CDR3 protein. A D gene is named only where the DNA matches it firmly. Size values are once, few and many counts, or a class for expanded clones, and some rows have none.

v_gene: TRBV4-3; j_gene: TRBJ2-1; abundance: NA; d_gene: NA; CDR3nt: TGCGCCAGCAGCCAAGATTGGATGAGTGAGCAGTTCTTC; CDR3aa: CASSQDWMSEQFF
v_gene: TRBV20-1; j_gene: TRBJ2-3; abundance: NA; d_gene: TRBD2; CDR3nt: TGCAGTGCTAGTAAGGCTAGCGGGGGCACAGATACGCAGTATTTT; CDR3aa: CSASKASGGTDTQYF
v_gene: TRBV5-1; j_gene: TRBJ2-1; abundance: NA; d_gene: NA; CDR3nt: TGCGCCAGCAGAAGGAGCAATGAGCAGTTCTTC; CDR3aa: CASRRSNEQFF
v_gene: TRBV20-1; j_gene: TRBJ1-1; abundance: NA; d_gene: NA; CDR3nt: TGCAGTGCTAGAGGCCCGGGGTACGCTGAAGCTTTCTTT; CDR3aa: CSARGPGYAEAFF
v_gene: TRBV19; j_gene: TRBJ2-1; abundance: NA; d_gene: TRBD1; CDR3nt: TGTGCCAGTAGTTCCGGGTGGGACAGGATTAAATTC; CDR3aa: CASSSGWDRIKF
v_gene: TRBV19; j_gene: TRBJ2-1; abundance: NA; d_gene: NA; CDR3nt: TGTGCCAGTAGTTCCGGCCGGTACTCCTACAATGAGCAGTTCTTC; CDR3aa: CASSSGRYSYNEQFF
v_gene: TRBV7-8; j_gene: TRBJ2-3; abundance: few; d_gene: NA; CDR3nt: TGTGCCAGCAGCCCTCGTCGTGTCAGGGTAACAGATACGCAGTATTTT; CDR3aa: CASSPRRVRVTDTQYF
v_gene: TRBV29-1; j_gene: TRBJ2-2; abundance: NA; d_gene: NA; CDR3nt: TGCAGCGTCCAAGGGGGGCCCGGGGAGCTGTTTTTT; CDR3aa: CSVQGGPGELFF
v_gene: TRBV20-1; j_gene: TRBJ1-4; abundance: many; d_gene: NA; CDR3nt: TGCAGTGTAGGGGGGCCTTGGAATGAAAAACTGTTTTTT; CDR3aa: CSVGGPWNEKLFF
v_gene: TRBV15; j_gene: TRBJ1-2; abundance: NA; d_gene: NA; CDR3nt: TGTGCCACCGGCGAGGCGAGGGGCTACACCTTC; CDR3aa: CATGEARGYTF
v_gene: TRBV7-2; j_gene: TRBJ2-5; abundance: NA; d_gene: NA; CDR3nt: TGTGCCAGCAGCGGGGGGCACGGCAGGGAGGGCGAGACCCAGTACTTC; CDR3aa: CASSGGHGREGETQYF
v_gene: TRBV6-2/TRBV6-3; j_gene: TRBJ2-1; abundance: NA; d_gene: TRBD2; CDR3nt: TGTGCCAGCAGACGACTAGCGGGGGGAGGGGTGTATGAGCAGTTCTTC; CDR3aa: CASRRLAGGGVYEQFF
v_gene: TRBV9; j_gene: TRBJ2-7; abundance: many; d_gene: TRBD2; CDR3nt: TGTGCCAGCAGCCCCCGACTAGCGGGAGTCTACGAGCAGTACTTC; CDR3aa: CASSPRLAGVYEQYF
v_gene: TRBV7-2; j_gene: TRBJ2-7; abundance: few; d_gene: NA; CDR3nt: TGTGCCAGCAGCGACCCACCGGCGAACGAGCAGTACTTC; CDR3aa: CASSDPPANEQYF
v_gene: TRBV15; j_gene: TRBJ2-1; abundance: many; d_gene: TRBD1; CDR3nt: TGTGCCACCAGCAGAGATGGGGGACAGGTGCTCTTC; CDR3aa: CATSRDGGQVLF
v_gene: TRBV20-1; j_gene: TRBJ2-5; abundance: NA; d_gene: TRBD2; CDR3nt: TGCAGTGCTAGAGATACTAGCGGGGGGGCGGAGACCCAGTACTTC; CDR3aa: CSARDTSGGAETQYF